These 24 T cell receptor beta chains were sequenced from one sample in a study of T-cell reconstitution after alpha-beta-depleted transplantation in children. Unique molecular identifiers featured in how the TCRbeta library was prepared. MiXCR was run by TCRdb on the PCR reads, yielding one entry per CDR3 protein. The sample comprises hundreds of thousands of distinct CDR3 sequences, roughly an eighth of which are singletons, and 5% to 6% rests with the top ten. The sample consisted of PBMCs from the stem cell graft donor, taken from the stem cell graft. The receptors originated from a human donor who donated a stem cell graft to a child with combined immunodeficiency.

The chain uses TRBV7-8 and TRBJ2-6; 7 nucleotides line up with TRBD2. The V gene's germline CDR1 is SGHVS and CDR2 FQNEAQ. The CDR3 runs 16 residues. Germline trimming cut 5 bases from V and 4 bases from J; bases unmatched to any gene: 8. This chain's CDR3 is CASSPREVWGANVLTF. The CDR3 DNA follows: TGTGCCAGCAGCCCCCGGGAGGTATGGGGGGCCAACGTCCTGACTTTC.

The sample holds a few counts of this clonotype. The chain recombines TRBV29-1 with TRBJ2-7, with a possible D match to TRBD1 (6 bases). Germline V gene sequence: CDR1 SQVTM, CDR2 ANQGSEA. The CDR3 length is 12 residues. The CDR3 nucleotides read TGCCAACTAGGGCCGGACAGTAACGAGCAGTACTTC. Translating it yields CQLGPDSNEQYF.

The chain uses TRBV5-1 and TRBJ1-1; TRBD1 might be the D (6 bases). This CDR3 spans 13 amino acids. Per the germline V gene, CDR1 is SGHRS and CDR2 is YFSETQ. V gave up 4 bases and J gave up 4 bases, with 11 bases separating them. CDR3 nucleotide sequence: TGCGCCAGCAGCGGAAACAGGGCCACTGAAGCTTTCTTT. Translation gives CASSGNRATEAFF.

The sample holds many counts of this clonotype. The genes are TRBV7-9 and TRBJ2-1; maybe TRBD2 (6 bases). CDR1 is SEHNR and CDR2 is FQNEAQ in the germline V gene (reference sequence). V was clipped by 8 bases and J by 0 bases, with 8 bases between them. The CDR3 is made up of 13 amino acids. This CDR3 is CASSSVSYNEQFF. DNA for the CDR3: TGTGCCAGCTCTAGCGTCTCCTACAATGAGCAGTTCTTC.

This chain joins TRBV6-2 or TRBV6-3 and TRBJ1-1, with 8 nucleotides matching TRBD1. The CDR3 spans 13 residues. CDR1 and CDR2 from the germline V gene are MNHEY and SVGEGT. Trimming took 4 bases from V and 7 from J; bases not matched to a gene: 5. The CDR3 here is CASSLWTGNEAFF. The CDR3 DNA reads TGTGCCAGCAGTTTATGGACAGGGAATGAAGCTTTCTTT.

The J gene is TRBJ2-3, the V gene TRBV7-2; D ambiguous. Trimming took 1 base from V and 4 from J, leaving 9 bases between them. CDR3 length: 14 residues. The V gene's germline CDR1 is SGHTA and CDR2 FQGNSA. The CDR3 spells CASSLGGEADTQYF. In DNA, the CDR3 is TGTGCCAGCAGCTTAGGGGGTGAAGCAGATACGCAGTATTTT.

This clonotype was found a few times. The rearrangement uses TRBV18 and TRBJ2-7; TRBD1 aligns across 7 bases. V dropped 6 bases and J dropped 2; count of bases not matched to a gene: 10. Germline lookup yields CDR1 KGHSH and CDR2 LQKENI. The CDR3 extends over 15 amino acids. The CDR3, as DNA: TGTGCCAGCTCGCCGCAAACGGGACAGACCTACGAGCAGTACTTC. This gives the protein CASSPQTGQTYEQYF.

Of note for this clonotype: It may be a read error: a sequence one base away is much more abundant. The CDR3 nucleotides are TGCGCCAGCACCTTGGGGACCTCTGGGCGGACCCAGTACTTC. Amino acids: CASTLGTSGRTQYF. This rearrangement joins TRBV5-1 to TRBJ2-5; D could derive from TRBD1 or TRBD2 (5 bases each). The CDR3 has 14 amino acids. From germline, CDR1 is SGHRS and CDR2 YFSETQ.

This clonotype was seen many times. The chain has TRBV10-3 and TRBJ1-1, with unresolved D. The CDR3 totals 15 residues. V was cut by 3 bases and J by 3 bases, with 14 bases left in between. Germline V gene data show CDR1 as ENHRY and CDR2 as SYGVKD. This CDR3 reads CAISEESLLDTEAFF. The CDR3, as DNA: TGTGCCATCAGTGAAGAGTCCCTGCTGGACACTGAAGCTTTCTTT.

This clonotype showed up just a few times. The chain uses TRBV29-1 and TRBJ2-2; TRBD2 is a possible D gene (6 bases). V was shortened by 4 bases and J by 5 bases, with 11 bases between the two germline ends. The CDR3 is 13 amino acids. Germline loops: CDR1 SQVTM, CDR2 ANQGSEA. The CDR3: CSVGTGSTGELFF. The CDR3 nucleotides read TGCAGCGTTGGTACCGGGAGTACCGGGGAGCTGTTTTTT.

The sample holds a few counts of this clonotype. V is TRBV15 and J is TRBJ2-5; the match to TRBD2 covers 7 bases. Trimming removed 1 base from V and 2 bases from J; junction bases left unmatched: 4. The CDR3 is made up of 15 amino acids. Per germline, CDR1 LNHNV and CDR2 YYDKDF (reference sequence). The CDR3 region is CATSRVGTKQETQYF. For the CDR3, the DNA is TGTGCCACCAGCAGAGTCGGGACTAAACAAGAGACCCAGTACTTC.

V usage is TRBV10-3 and J usage is TRBJ2-7; no clear D gene. The CDR3 contains 16 residues. V lost 3 bases and J lost 5, with 20 bases in between. From germline, CDR1 is ENHRY and CDR2 SYGVKD. The CDR3 nucleotides are TGTGCCATCAGTGAATCGCCCGTTGGGTCTCTCCACGAGCAGTACTTC. It specifies CAISESPVGSLHEQYF.

This clonotype was observed at least ten times. The rearrangement links TRBV12-3 or TRBV12-4 to TRBJ2-5, with TRBD2 matching over 12 bases. V shed 6 bases, J shed 5 bases, and the junction held 4 bases outside the gene matches. This CDR3 comprises 14 residues. The CDR3 DNA follows: TGTGCCAGCAGCAGACTAGCGGGAGTGGAGACCCAGTACTTC. As protein: CASSRLAGVETQYF.

The rearrangement links TRBV28 to TRBJ2-1; D is perhaps TRBD2 (5 bases). Germline V gives CDR1 MDHEN, CDR2 SYDVKM. The V gene lost 5 bases and the J gene lost 7 bases, with 15 bases spanning the gap. The CDR3 spans 14 residues. CDR3 protein: CASSRRGRQNEQFF. The CDR3 nucleotides read TGTGCCAGCAGTCGCCGGGGTCGGCAAAATGAGCAGTTCTTC. The full variable domain, rest sourced from reference TRBV28 and TRBJ2-1, is DVKVTQSSRYLVKRTGEKVFLECVQDMDHENMFWYRQDPGLGLRLIYFSYDVKMKEKGDIPEGYSVSREKKERFSLILESASTNQTSMYLCASSRRGRQNEQFFGPGTRLTVL.

A few counts support this clonotype. The J gene is TRBJ2-1, the V gene TRBV18, with D maybe TRBD2 (6 bases). Germline V gene data show CDR1 as KGHSH and CDR2 as LQKENI. CDR3 length: 19 residues. Trimming stripped 0 bases from V and 5 bases from J, with 23 bases between. CDR3 sequence (DNA): TGTGCCAGCTCACCACCGGGCACTAGGGACTGGAAGGCAGACAATGAGCAGTTCTTC. Translated, it gives CASSPPGTRDWKADNEQFF.

The genes are TRBV6-2 or TRBV6-3 and TRBJ1-5; D call uncertain. CDR1 and CDR2 (germline): MNHEY, SVGEGT. Between the trimmed V and J ends, which lost 4 bases and 9 bases, there was a span of 10 bases. The CDR3 loop spans 12 amino acids. CDR3 sequence: CASSSSLGPQHF. CDR3 sequence (DNA): TGTGCCAGCAGTTCGTCGTTGGGGCCCCAGCATTTT.

The chain couples TRBV11-2 to TRBJ2-7, with 11 bases aligning to TRBD1. The germline CDR1 and CDR2 sequences are SGHAT and FQNNGV. The CDR3 totals 15 residues. V lost 5 bases and J lost 4; bases outside the gene matches: 7. DNA for the CDR3: TGTGCCAGCAGCCCGCCGGACAGGGGGCTGTACGAGCAGTACTTC. Amino acids: CASSPPDRGLYEQYF.

In this sample, this clonotype turned up a few times. The V call is TRBV20-1, the J call TRBJ1-2; 8 bases fit TRBD1. The trim removed 3 bases at V and 4 bases at J, leaving 4 bases unmatched. Germline CDR1 reads DFQATT; CDR2 reads SNEGSKA (reference sequence). CDR3 length equals 13 residues. DNA for the CDR3: TGCAGTGCTAGGGACAGGGCCATCTATGGCTACACCTTC. Translating gives CSARDRAIYGYTF.

This clonotype was counted many times. V usage is TRBV29-1 and J usage is TRBJ1-2; TRBD1 matches 7 bases. The CDR3 contains 13 residues. With V trimmed by 6 bases and J by 4 bases, 8 bases remained unmatched. Germline assignment: CDR1 SQVTM and CDR2 ANQGSEA. This chain's CDR3 is CSVWRQGGYGYTF. CDR3 coding DNA: TGCAGCGTGTGGCGGCAGGGGGGCTATGGCTACACCTTC.

This chain links TRBV10-3 with TRBJ1-1; D is ambiguous. There are 15 residues in the CDR3. Per the germline V gene, CDR1 is ENHRY and CDR2 is SYGVKD. Trimming pared 4 bases from V and 1 base from J, leaving 13 bases between. CDR3 DNA: TGTGCCATCAGTGTAATATTGGAACAGAACACTGAAGCTTTCTTT. Protein: CAISVILEQNTEAFF.

This clonotype occurred a few times. V and J are TRBV5-5 and TRBJ2-1; D is unresolved. The germline V gene has CDR1 SGHKS and CDR2 YYEKEE (reference sequence). There are 13 residues in the CDR3. Trimming took 4 bases from V and 6 from J, leaving 11 bases between them. In DNA form, the CDR3 reads TGTGCCAGCAGCCCCACCAATTTCAATGAGCAGTTCTTC. This codes for CASSPTNFNEQFF.

This clonotype was observed at least ten times. J is TRBJ2-7 and V is TRBV20-1; D is undetermined. The CDR3 covers 15 residues. CDR1 and CDR2 from the germline V gene are DFQATT and SNEGSKA (reference sequence). Trimming took 3 bases from V and 2 from J, leaving 17 bases between them. CDR3 in DNA: TGCAGTGCTAGCACCCCAGTTAAGCCGGCCTACGAGCAGTACTTC. Translation: CSASTPVKPAYEQYF.

This clonotype was recorded a few times. The V and J genes are TRBV29-1 and TRBJ2-1; 10 bases map to TRBD2. Germline V CDR1 and CDR2: SQVTM, ANQGSEA. CDR3 length: 13 amino acids. J lost 4 bases, V lost 7 bases, and 4 bases had no gene match. The DNA of the CDR3 is TGCAGCGGGGTAGCGGGGGGATACAATGAGCAGTTCTTC. Translated: CSGVAGGYNEQFF.

The V and J genes are TRBV28 and TRBJ2-2; no reliable D call. V was pared by 2 bases and J by 7 bases, with 11 bases between. Germline V gives CDR1 MDHEN, CDR2 SYDVKM. This CDR3 contains 14 residues. For the CDR3, the DNA is TGTGCCAGCAGTTTAGGGCTAGGGAACGGGGAGCTGTTTTTT. Translated: CASSLGLGNGELFF.